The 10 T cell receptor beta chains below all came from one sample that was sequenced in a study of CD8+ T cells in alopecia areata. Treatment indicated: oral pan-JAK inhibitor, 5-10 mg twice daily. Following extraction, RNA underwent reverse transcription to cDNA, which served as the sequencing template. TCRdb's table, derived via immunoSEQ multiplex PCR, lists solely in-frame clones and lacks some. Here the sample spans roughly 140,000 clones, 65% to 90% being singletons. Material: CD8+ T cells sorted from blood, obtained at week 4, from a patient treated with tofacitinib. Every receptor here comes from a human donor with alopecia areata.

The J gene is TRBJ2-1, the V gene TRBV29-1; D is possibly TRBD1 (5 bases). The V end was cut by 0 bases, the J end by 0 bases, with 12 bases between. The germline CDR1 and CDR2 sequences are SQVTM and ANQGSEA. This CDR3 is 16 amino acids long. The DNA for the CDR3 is TGCAGCGTTGAAGATGAAGGGGTAAGCTCCTACAATGAGCAGTTCTTC. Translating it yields CSVEDEGVSSYNEQFF.

The CDR3 bases are TGTGCCAGCAGCTTCCGGGACAGGGGGCTCACCGGGGAGCTGTTTTTT. Amino acid sequence: CASSFRDRGLTGELFF. The chain employs TRBV13 and TRBJ2-2, with 12 bases identical to TRBD1. The CDR3 is 16 amino acids. Germline trimming cut 3 bases from V and 4 bases from J; bases unmatched to any gene: 3. Germline lookup yields CDR1 PRHDT and CDR2 FYEKMQ (reference sequence).

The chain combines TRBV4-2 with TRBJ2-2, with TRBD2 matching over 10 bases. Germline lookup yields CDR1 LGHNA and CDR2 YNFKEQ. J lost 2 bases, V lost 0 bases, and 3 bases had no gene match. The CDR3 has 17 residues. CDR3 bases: TGTGCCAGCAGCCAAGAAGGACTAGCGGCTAACACCGGGGAGCTGTTTTTT. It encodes CASSQEGLAANTGELFF.

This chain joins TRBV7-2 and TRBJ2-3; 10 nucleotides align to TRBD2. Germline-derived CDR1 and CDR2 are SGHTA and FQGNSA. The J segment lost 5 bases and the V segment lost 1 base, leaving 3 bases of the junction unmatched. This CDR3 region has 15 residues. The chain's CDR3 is CASSLVAGGVDTQYF. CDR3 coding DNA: TGTGCCAGCAGCTTAGTAGCGGGGGGTGTAGATACGCAGTATTTT.

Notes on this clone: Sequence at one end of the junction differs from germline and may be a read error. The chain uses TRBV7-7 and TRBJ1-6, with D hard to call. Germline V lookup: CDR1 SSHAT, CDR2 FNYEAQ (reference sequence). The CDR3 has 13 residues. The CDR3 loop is CASSLGLNSPLHF. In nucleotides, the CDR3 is TGTGCTAGCAGCTTAGGACTCAATTCACCCCTCCACTTT.

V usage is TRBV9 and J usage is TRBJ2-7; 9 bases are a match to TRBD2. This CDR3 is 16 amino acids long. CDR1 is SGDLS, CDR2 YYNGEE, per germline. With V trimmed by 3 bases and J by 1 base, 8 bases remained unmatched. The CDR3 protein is CASSEQGLAKSYEQYF. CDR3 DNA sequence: TGTGCCAGCAGCGAACAAGGACTAGCGAAATCCTACGAGCAGTACTTC.

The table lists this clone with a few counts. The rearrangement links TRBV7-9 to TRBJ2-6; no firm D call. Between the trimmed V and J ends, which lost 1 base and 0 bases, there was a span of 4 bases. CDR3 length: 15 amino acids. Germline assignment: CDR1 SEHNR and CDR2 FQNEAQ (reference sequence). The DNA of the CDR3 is TGTGCCAGCAGCTTAGTCGGCTCTGGGGCCAACGTCCTGACTTTC. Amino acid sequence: CASSLVGSGANVLTF.

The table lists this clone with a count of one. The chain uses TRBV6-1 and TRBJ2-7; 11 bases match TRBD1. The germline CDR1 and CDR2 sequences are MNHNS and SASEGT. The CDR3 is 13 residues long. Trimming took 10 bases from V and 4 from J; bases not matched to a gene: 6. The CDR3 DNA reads TGTGCCACCCGGGACAGGGGGTCTTACGAGCAGTACTTC. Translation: CATRDRGSYEQYF.

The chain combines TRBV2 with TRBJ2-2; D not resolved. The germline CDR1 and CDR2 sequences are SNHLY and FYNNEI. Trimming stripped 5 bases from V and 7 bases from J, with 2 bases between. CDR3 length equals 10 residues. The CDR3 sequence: CASSNGELFF. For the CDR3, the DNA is TGTGCCAGCAGTAACGGGGAGCTGTTTTTT.

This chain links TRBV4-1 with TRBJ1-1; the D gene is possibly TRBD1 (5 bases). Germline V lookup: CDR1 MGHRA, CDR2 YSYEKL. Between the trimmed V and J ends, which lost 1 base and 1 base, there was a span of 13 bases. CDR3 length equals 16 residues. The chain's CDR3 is CASSQVEGSGNTEAFF. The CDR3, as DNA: TGCGCCAGCAGCCAAGTAGAGGGGTCGGGGAACACTGAAGCTTTCTTT.